Following are 28 T cell receptor beta chains from one sample sequenced in a study of PD-L1 blockade in urothelial cancer. The protocol was immunoSEQ multiplex PCR, while the TCRdb copy is restricted to in-frame clones and leaves out a portion. The sample yields around 26,000 clones, approximately 77% seen once. Time point of the sample: peripheral blood 6 weeks after treatment start. This material consisted of PBMCs, taken around atezolizumab (anti-PD-L1) treatment. The receptors were sampled from a man aged 65-85 years with urothelial cancer.

The chain combines TRBV5-8 with TRBJ1-2; 7 nucleotides match TRBD1. CDR3 size: 13 residues. Trimming at V came to 0 bases and at J to 6 bases, leaving 2 bases not matched to a gene. CDR1 and CDR2 (germline): SGHTS, YDEGEE. The CDR3 DNA is TGTGCCAGCAGCTTGGGACAGGGCAATGGCTACACCTTC. Protein product: CASSLGQGNGYTF.

The chain has TRBV9 and TRBJ1-2; TRBD1 matches 9 bases. CDR3 length: 15 amino acids. V lost 0 bases and J lost 8; bases outside the gene matches: 8. Germline CDR1 reads SGDLS; CDR2 reads YYNGEE. The CDR3 DNA sequence: TGTGCCAGCAGCGTAGGAGGAGCGACAGGGGGAGGCTACACCTTC. Translation gives CASSVGGATGGGYTF.

The rearrangement uses TRBV6-5 and TRBJ2-5, with D possibly matching TRBD1 (6 bases). Per the germline V gene, CDR1 is MNHEY and CDR2 is SVGAGI. The CDR3 length is 15 residues. V lost 2 bases, J lost 3 bases, and 13 bases lay in between. This CDR3 is CASSYRGWVKETQYF. The CDR3 region has the DNA TGTGCCAGCAGTTACAGGGGGTGGGTGAAAGAGACCCAGTACTTC.

The chain joins TRBV6-5 to TRBJ2-7; 9 bases are shared with TRBD1. CDR1 is MNHEY, CDR2 SVGAGI, per germline. This CDR3 contains 14 residues. V was pared by 6 bases and J by 5 bases, with 8 bases of the junction left unmatched. In DNA, the CDR3 is TGTGCCAGCAGAGAAACAGGGGGCATCGACGAGCAGTACTTC. Its protein product is CASRETGGIDEQYF.

The V and J genes are TRBV28 and TRBJ2-1; D remains ambiguous. The CDR3 is 13 residues long. Germline V gene sequence: CDR1 MDHEN, CDR2 SYDVKM. Trimming took 7 bases from V and 4 from J, leaving 11 bases between them. CDR3 DNA sequence: TGTGCCAGCACCCCACAGACATACAATGAGCAGTTCTTC. It is translated as CASTPQTYNEQFF.

This clone has just one count. This chain joins TRBV11-1 and TRBJ1-1; 9 nucleotides agree with TRBD1. Germline V gene lookup returns CDR1 SGHAT and CDR2 FQDESV (reference sequence). With V trimmed by 6 bases and J by 3 bases, 11 bases remained unmatched. CDR3 length: 16 amino acids. Here the CDR3 reads CASSPTGGGFDTEAFF. The CDR3 region has the DNA TGTGCCAGCAGTCCAACAGGGGGCGGATTTGACACTGAAGCTTTCTTT.

The chain links TRBV19 to TRBJ2-3; 8 bases map to TRBD2. CDR1 is LNHDA and CDR2 is SQIVND in the germline V gene (reference sequence). CDR3 length: 13 residues. The trim removed 4 bases at V and 10 bases at J, leaving 7 bases unmatched. The CDR3 is CASSTSGLEAQYF. The CDR3 DNA follows: TGTGCCAGTAGTACCTCGGGACTAGAGGCGCAGTATTTT.

The chain joins TRBV5-4 to TRBJ2-3; D uncertain. This CDR3 has 13 amino acids. V lost 0 bases and J 6 bases, leaving 8 bases between the germline ends. Germline CDR1 SGHNT, CDR2 YYREEE (reference sequence). The CDR3 protein is CASSLGAADTQYF. The CDR3 nucleotides are TGTGCCAGCAGCTTGGGGGCAGCCGATACGCAGTATTTT. The full variable domain, rest sourced from reference TRBV5-4 and TRBJ2-3, is ETGVTQSPTHLIKTRGQQVTLRCSSQSGHNTVSWYQQALGQGPQFIFQYYREEENGRGNFPPRFSGLQFPNYSSELNVNALELDDSALYLCASSLGAADTQYFGPGTRLTVL.

The CDR3: CASSSAGDSYEQYF. Here the CDR3 DNA reads TGCGCCAGCAGCTCGGCGGGGGACTCCTACGAGCAGTACTTC. The chain links TRBV5-1 to TRBJ2-7, with TRBD2 identical over 7 bases. Germline-derived CDR1 and CDR2 are SGHRS and YFSETQ. The CDR3 extends over 14 amino acids. The V segment lost 3 bases and the J segment 0 bases; nucleotides outside the gene matches: 3.

The chain recombines TRBV6-5 with TRBJ2-2; a possible D gene is TRBD2 (6 bases). V lost 7 bases and J 3 bases, leaving 15 bases between the germline ends. The CDR3 runs 15 residues. Germline loops: CDR1 MNHEY, CDR2 SVGAGI. The CDR3: CASIPTGGDTGELFF. CDR3 in DNA: TGTGCCAGCATCCCCACCGGGGGTGACACCGGGGAGCTGTTTTTT.

The chain combines TRBV7-9 with TRBJ2-5, with 14 nucleotides matching TRBD2. Germline V gene sequence: CDR1 SEHNR, CDR2 FQNEAQ (reference sequence). The CDR3 length is 17 residues. Trimming at V came to 5 bases and at J to 3 bases, leaving 8 bases not matched to a gene. CDR3 amino acids: CASSPRGTSGREETQYF. CDR3 DNA sequence: TGTGCCAGCAGCCCCCGCGGGACTAGCGGGAGAGAAGAGACCCAGTACTTC.

The chain links TRBV6-5 to TRBJ1-1; TRBD1 aligns across 10 bases. This CDR3 has 15 amino acids. Germline V lookup: CDR1 MNHEY, CDR2 SVGAGI. The V gene end was trimmed by 9 bases and the J gene end by 7 bases; junction bases not matched to a gene: 14. In nucleotides, the CDR3 is TGTGCCAGTCAGGGGGGACAGGGGCTCCTAGGTGAAGCTTTCTTT. Translating gives CASQGGQGLLGEAFF.

This clone was seen only a few times. V usage is TRBV9 and J usage is TRBJ2-5; 11 bases line up with TRBD2. Germline V gene lookup returns CDR1 SGDLS and CDR2 YYNGEE. Unmatched junction bases numbered 2, after V lost 2 bases and J lost 2 bases. This CDR3 is built from 15 residues. The CDR3 sequence is CASSVSGRGQETQYF. DNA of the CDR3: TGTGCCAGCAGCGTTAGCGGGAGGGGTCAAGAGACCCAGTACTTC. Full variable domain (missing parts from reference TRBV9 and TRBJ2-5): DSGVTQTPKHLITATGQRVTLRCSPRSGDLSVYWYQQSLDQGLQFLIQYYNGEERAKGNILERFSAQQFPDLHSELNLSSLELGDSALYFCASSVSGRGQETQYFGPGTRLLVL.

This clone was seen only a few times. The chain uses TRBV9 and TRBJ2-2; tentatively, D is TRBD1 (5 bases). The ends were cut back, 1 base at V and 5 bases at J, with 9 bases in the middle. CDR1 SGDLS and CDR2 YYNGEE come from the germline V gene. This CDR3 is 14 amino acids long. The CDR3 region has the DNA TGTGCCAGCAGCGTACAGGGCCCGACCGGGGAGCTGTTTTTT. Its protein is CASSVQGPTGELFF.

This chain joins TRBV10-3 and TRBJ1-3, with D tentatively TRBD1 (5 bases). The CDR3 has 14 amino acids. Germline V gene data show CDR1 as ENHRY and CDR2 as SYGVKD. Trimming shortened V by 2 bases and J by 0 bases, and 5 bases separated the two germline ends. This CDR3 reads CAISEGASGNTIYF. The CDR3 bases are TGTGCCATCAGTGAGGGGGCCTCTGGAAACACCATATATTTT.

The V call is TRBV5-1, the J call TRBJ2-4; D ambiguous. Germline V CDR1 and CDR2: SGHRS, YFSETQ. The germline V and J ends were trimmed by 0 bases and 8 bases, with 9 bases remaining between them. This CDR3 is built from 13 residues. This chain's CDR3 is CASSLEPSHIQYF. In DNA, the CDR3 is TGCGCCAGCAGCTTGGAGCCTTCCCACATTCAGTACTTC.

The DNA of the CDR3 is TGTGCCAGCAGTCCCTCCCTTTACTACAATGAGCAGTTCTTC. Protein sequence: CASSPSLYYNEQFF. The chain combines TRBV27 with TRBJ2-1; no definite D call. CDR1 is MNHEY, CDR2 SMNVEV, per germline (reference sequence). V lost 5 bases and J 3 bases, leaving 11 bases between the germline ends. This CDR3 has 14 amino acids.

The chain has TRBV7-2 and TRBJ1-2; a possible D gene is TRBD1 (6 bases). V gave up 1 base and J gave up 10 bases, with 16 bases separating them. Germline V lookup: CDR1 SGHTA, CDR2 FQGNSA. The CDR3 has 14 residues. Here the CDR3 DNA reads TGTGCCAGCAGCTTAGGGGCAGGGGACAAGGACTACACCTTC. Its protein product is CASSLGAGDKDYTF.

The V gene is TRBV19, the J gene TRBJ2-2, with 10 nucleotides matching TRBD2. CDR1 and CDR2 from the germline V gene are LNHDA and SQIVND (reference sequence). J was trimmed by 5 bases and V by 7 bases; bases with no gene match: 7. The length of the CDR3 is 15 residues. The CDR3 is CASKGSSGSTGELFF. The CDR3 DNA reads as TGTGCCAGTAAGGGGTCTAGCGGGAGTACCGGGGAGCTGTTTTTT.

This chain connects TRBV2 to TRBJ1-2; 11 bases are a match to TRBD1. Germline loops: CDR1 SNHLY, CDR2 FYNNEI. Trimming removed 5 bases from V and 6 bases from J; junction bases left unmatched: 8. CDR3 size: 15 residues. CDR3 DNA sequence: TGTGCCAGCAGTTTCCCGGGACAGGGGGATAATGGCTACACCTTC. Its translation is CASSFPGQGDNGYTF.

The rearrangement links TRBV11-3 to TRBJ2-7; weak D call: TRBD2 (6 bases). V was shortened by 3 bases and J by 3 bases, with 12 bases between the two germline ends. The CDR3 consists of 14 residues. The germline CDR1 and CDR2 sequences are SGHNT and YENEEA. The CDR3 region is CASSLGSGNYEQYF. CDR3 bases: TGTGCCAGCAGCTTGGGTAGCGGAAACTACGAGCAGTACTTC.

The chain employs TRBV6-6 and TRBJ1-1, with D hard to call. Trimming left V 8 bases short and J 4 bases short, with 14 bases between. This CDR3 region has 13 residues. CDR1 is MNHNY and CDR2 is SVGAGI in the germline V gene (reference sequence). CDR3 in DNA: TGTGCCAGCGCTACAGCTTCGATCACTGAAGCTTTCTTT. Its protein product is CASATASITEAFF.

By sample share, this clone is medium-sized. V and J are TRBV11-1 and TRBJ1-2; D is unclear. Per germline, CDR1 SGHAT and CDR2 FQDESV (reference sequence). This CDR3 contains 13 residues. Trimming took off 4 bases at V and 5 bases at J, with 11 bases between the two ends. CDR3 sequence reads: CASSSPGSYGYTF. The DNA of the CDR3 is TGTGCCAGCAGCTCCCCGGGATCTTATGGCTACACCTTC.

V is TRBV7-3 and J is TRBJ2-3; possibly TRBD2 for D (6 bases). This CDR3 spans 17 amino acids. Germline-derived CDR1 and CDR2 are SGHTA and FQGTGA. Trimming shortened V by 1 base and J by 2 bases, and 16 bases separated the two germline ends. The CDR3 bases are TGTGCCAGCAGCTTAAAACCCGGGACTGGTTACACAGATACGCAGTATTTT. Encoded protein: CASSLKPGTGYTDTQYF.

V and J are TRBV27 and TRBJ1-1, with D uncertain. CDR1 and CDR2 (germline): MNHEY, SMNVEV (reference sequence). The CDR3 loop spans 14 amino acids. V lost 3 bases to trimming and J lost 6 bases, with 14 bases between them. CDR3 region: CASSLRDIGSEAFF. CDR3 nucleotides: TGTGCCAGCAGTTTGAGGGATATAGGTTCTGAAGCTTTCTTT.

The V call is TRBV28, the J call TRBJ2-7; unclear D gene. Deletions cut 8 bases from V and 3 bases from J, with 14 bases between. CDR1 MDHEN and CDR2 SYDVKM come from the germline V gene. This CDR3 is built from 13 residues. This chain's CDR3 is CASFKHNLYEQYF. DNA of the CDR3: TGTGCCAGCTTCAAACACAACCTCTACGAGCAGTACTTC.

The chain uses TRBV19 and TRBJ2-7, with D tentatively TRBD2 (6 bases). The V gene's germline CDR1 is LNHDA and CDR2 SQIVND (reference sequence). The CDR3 contains 15 residues. Trimming removed 6 bases at V and 4 bases at J, with 19 bases between. CDR3 sequence: CASSPNHRGSYEQYF. DNA of the CDR3: TGTGCCAGTAGCCCAAACCACCGGGGGTCGTACGAGCAGTACTTC.

This clone has more than one count but fewer than ten. The rearrangement links TRBV7-2 to TRBJ1-5; D gene uncertain. Trimming pared 2 bases from V and 7 bases from J, leaving 6 bases between. The CDR3 is 12 residues long. Germline CDR1 and CDR2: SGHTA and FQGNSA. DNA of the CDR3: TGTGCCAGCAGCTTACGGGGACAGCCCCAGCATTTT. Protein: CASSLRGQPQHF.